This T cell receptor (beta chain) stems from a study of control samples from healthy donors and cancer patients. The assay was immunoSEQ multiplex PCR, and TCRdb's table has in-frame clones only and misses some. The sample has under 200,000 clones, 91% seen once. Trimming cost V 1 base and J 8 bases, with 6 bases left between them. Germline CDR1 reads MGHDK; CDR2 reads SYGVNS. The CDR3 runs 12 residues. The TCR originated in a woman aged 25-40 years in good health. The sample was blood. The J gene is TRBJ2-1, the V gene TRBV25-1; D gene unclear. The CDR3 DNA reads as TGTGCCAGCAGTGAATCAGGAGATGAGCAGTTCTTC. Translation: CASSESGDEQFF.